The rows below give T cell receptor beta chains drawn from one sample of a study of T-cell reconstitution after alpha-beta-depleted transplantation in children. In TCRdb, the PCR reads were re-called with MiXCR into one record per CDR3 protein. The data show a few hundred thousand distinct CDR3 sequences, around 7.3% seen once. Material: peripheral blood, obtained 360 days after TCRalphabeta/CD19-depleted stem cell transplant. The receptors here all came from a female patient aged 2 to 10 who had a stem cell transplant for Fanconi anemia, so the T cells may come from the graft donor. Both conserved end residues are part of each CDR3. The order of the fields is J gene, CDR3 length, V gene, clone size, D gene, CDR3 protein, CDR3 DNA. A D gene is named only where the DNA matches it firmly. Rows may omit the clone size; those that give it use once, few, many or a size class.

J gene: TRBJ2-3
CDR3 length: 13
V gene: TRBV5-1
clone size: many
D gene: -
CDR3 protein: CASSTIGADTQYF
CDR3 DNA: TGCGCCAGCAGCACCATCGGGGCAGATACGCAGTATTTT

J gene: TRBJ2-1
CDR3 length: 15
V gene: TRBV2
clone size: many
D gene: TRBD2
CDR3 protein: CASSEGLAWDNEQFF
CDR3 DNA: TGTGCCAGCAGTGAAGGACTAGCGTGGGACAATGAGCAGTTCTTC

J gene: TRBJ2-7
CDR3 length: 11
V gene: TRBV6-1
clone size: -
D gene: -
CDR3 protein: CASRVPGEQYF
CDR3 DNA: TGTGCCAGCAGGGTACCAGGCGAGCAGTACTTC

J gene: TRBJ2-2
CDR3 length: 18
V gene: TRBV9
clone size: few
D gene: -
CDR3 protein: CASSVALAPGRGTGELFF
CDR3 DNA: TGTGCCAGCAGCGTAGCTTTAGCACCTGGACGTGGCACCGGGGAGCTGTTTTTT

J gene: TRBJ1-1
CDR3 length: 15
V gene: TRBV14
clone size: few
D gene: -
CDR3 protein: CASSQVGGRNTEAFF
CDR3 DNA: TGTGCCAGCAGCCAAGTAGGGGGGCGGAACACTGAAGCTTTCTTT

J gene: TRBJ2-1
CDR3 length: 17
V gene: TRBV5-6
clone size: many
D gene: -
CDR3 protein: CASSLGINWGPRSEQFF
CDR3 DNA: TGTGCCAGCAGCTTGGGCATCAATTGGGGGCCAAGAAGTGAGCAGTTCTTC

J gene: TRBJ2-5
CDR3 length: 13
V gene: TRBV27
clone size: -
D gene: -
CDR3 protein: CAISRGVGETQYF
CDR3 DNA: TGTGCCATCTCCCGCGGGGTGGGAGAGACCCAGTACTTC

J gene: TRBJ1-1
CDR3 length: 15
V gene: TRBV6-5
clone size: many
D gene: -
CDR3 protein: CASSGGPNLNTEAFF
CDR3 DNA: TGTGCCAGCAGCGGAGGACCTAATTTGAACACTGAAGCTTTCTTT

J gene: TRBJ2-2
CDR3 length: 14
V gene: TRBV5-1
clone size: few
D gene: TRBD1
CDR3 protein: CASSSRTGFGELFF
CDR3 DNA: TGCGCCAGCAGCTCCCGGACAGGGTTCGGGGAGCTGTTTTTT

J gene: TRBJ2-3
CDR3 length: 17
V gene: TRBV5-1
clone size: many
D gene: -
CDR3 protein: CASSLGVPGPRSYTQYF
CDR3 DNA: TGCGCCAGCAGCTTGGGCGTACCGGGGCCCCGGTCATATACGCAGTATTTT

J gene: TRBJ1-2
CDR3 length: 12
V gene: TRBV6-2/TRBV6-3
clone size: few
D gene: -
CDR3 protein: CASSYGVYGYTF
CDR3 DNA: TGTGCCAGCAGTTACGGGGTCTATGGCTACACCTTC

J gene: TRBJ2-3
CDR3 length: 14
V gene: TRBV28
clone size: many
D gene: TRBD2
CDR3 protein: CASSLRLAVDTQYF
CDR3 DNA: TGTGCCAGCAGTTTAAGGCTAGCGGTGGATACGCAGTATTTT

J gene: TRBJ2-7
CDR3 length: 15
V gene: TRBV28
clone size: many
D gene: TRBD1
CDR3 protein: CASSSPRQGDYEQYF
CDR3 DNA: TGTGCCAGCAGTTCACCTAGACAGGGGGACTACGAGCAGTACTTC

J gene: TRBJ1-2
CDR3 length: 13
V gene: TRBV13
clone size: many
D gene: -
CDR3 protein: CASSLGQYYGYTF
CDR3 DNA: TGTGCCAGCAGCTTAGGACAGTACTATGGCTACACCTTC

J gene: TRBJ1-1
CDR3 length: 12
V gene: TRBV29-1
clone size: many
D gene: -
CDR3 protein: CSVEGGVAEAFF
CDR3 DNA: TGCAGCGTTGAGGGTGGGGTGGCTGAAGCTTTCTTT

J gene: TRBJ2-1
CDR3 length: 15
V gene: TRBV19
clone size: -
D gene: -
CDR3 protein: CASSITGLAYNEQFF
CDR3 DNA: TGTGCCAGTAGTATAACAGGTTTAGCGTACAATGAGCAGTTCTTC

J gene: TRBJ2-7
CDR3 length: 15
V gene: TRBV6-1
clone size: few
D gene: -
CDR3 protein: CASSETPGGVYEQYF
CDR3 DNA: TGTGCCAGCAGTGAAACCCCGGGGGGCGTCTACGAGCAGTACTTC

J gene: TRBJ2-5
CDR3 length: 13
V gene: TRBV7-8
clone size: few
D gene: -
CDR3 protein: CASNEVNQETQYF
CDR3 DNA: TGTGCCAGCAACGAGGTTAACCAAGAGACCCAGTACTTC

J gene: TRBJ1-1
CDR3 length: 15
V gene: TRBV18
clone size: few
D gene: -
CDR3 protein: CASSPTRGWDTEAFF
CDR3 DNA: TGTGCCAGCTCACCCACCCGGGGGTGGGACACTGAAGCTTTCTTT

J gene: TRBJ1-1
CDR3 length: 14
V gene: TRBV12-3/TRBV12-4
clone size: many
D gene: -
CDR3 protein: CASSLSGIGTEAFF
CDR3 DNA: TGTGCCAGCAGTTTATCAGGGATCGGCACTGAAGCTTTCTTT

J gene: TRBJ2-3
CDR3 length: 18
V gene: TRBV3-1
clone size: -
D gene: TRBD2
CDR3 protein: CASSQDYRTSGNTDTQYF
CDR3 DNA: TGTGCCAGCAGCCAAGATTACAGGACTAGCGGTAACACAGATACGCAGTATTTT

J gene: TRBJ1-2
CDR3 length: 17
V gene: TRBV19
clone size: -
D gene: TRBD1
CDR3 protein: CASNPRDRGRRGYGYTF
CDR3 DNA: TGTGCCAGTAACCCGCGGGACAGGGGGCGAAGAGGGTATGGCTACACCTTC

J gene: TRBJ2-1
CDR3 length: 16
V gene: TRBV20-1
clone size: few
D gene: TRBD2
CDR3 protein: CSARDPLAGKYNEQFF
CDR3 DNA: TGCAGTGCTAGAGATCCCCTAGCGGGGAAGTACAATGAGCAGTTCTTC

J gene: TRBJ2-1
CDR3 length: 12
V gene: TRBV21-1
clone size: many
D gene: -
CDR3 protein: CASSKGPNEQFF
CDR3 DNA: TGTGCCAGCAGCAAAGGTCCCAATGAGCAGTTCTTC

J gene: TRBJ1-1
CDR3 length: 12
V gene: TRBV5-1
clone size: few
D gene: -
CDR3 protein: CASRDGALEAFF
CDR3 DNA: TGCGCCAGCAGAGACGGAGCACTTGAAGCTTTCTTT

J gene: TRBJ2-2
CDR3 length: 13
V gene: TRBV27
clone size: many
D gene: -
CDR3 protein: CASSSRGTGELFF
CDR3 DNA: TGTGCCAGCAGTTCGCGAGGCACCGGGGAGCTGTTTTTT

J gene: TRBJ2-3
CDR3 length: 12
V gene: TRBV9
clone size: many
D gene: -
CDR3 protein: CASSSWRDTQYF
CDR3 DNA: TGTGCCAGCAGCTCCTGGCGGGATACGCAGTATTTT

J gene: TRBJ2-7
CDR3 length: 14
V gene: TRBV28
clone size: many
D gene: -
CDR3 protein: CASSETGISYEQYF
CDR3 DNA: TGTGCCAGCAGCGAAACAGGCATCTCCTACGAGCAGTACTTC

J gene: TRBJ2-1
CDR3 length: 17
V gene: TRBV4-1
clone size: many
D gene: TRBD2
CDR3 protein: CASSQEPELAGYNEQFF
CDR3 DNA: TGCGCCAGCAGCCAAGAACCCGAACTAGCGGGATACAATGAGCAGTTCTTC